The present TCR beta chain was sequenced within a study of graft-versus-host responses after intestinal transplantation. Concerning this clone itself: Antigen specificity is unknown.

Clones were sequenced by immunoSEQ multiplex PCR, and TCRdb holds only the in-frame ones, with some missing. The sample holds about 100,000 clones, about 90% seen once. The CDR3 spans 14 residues. Trimming cost V 6 bases and J 5 bases, with 16 bases left between them. Germline V gene sequence: CDR1 MDHEN, CDR2 SYDVKM. The chain links TRBV28 to TRBJ1-2, with D possibly matching TRBD1 (5 bases). This sequence originates from a human donor who was the organ donor for an intestinal transplant. Specimen: unstimulated CD4+ T cells sorted from spleen or lymph node cells, collected before transplant. The CDR3 nucleotides read TGTGCCAGCAGGACTTCCAGGGCGGGTTATGGCTACACCTTC. It is translated as CASRTSRAGYGYTF.